Presented here are 10 T cell receptor beta chains from one specimen sequenced in a study of memory CD4+ T cells and cytomegalovirus serostatus. The sort gate was single viable CD3+CD4+CD8-CD45RO+ cells for memory CD4+ T cells. Sequenced by immunoSEQ multiplex PCR; TCRdb stores in-frame clones only, minus some. This sample has about 59,000 clones; roughly 77% occur once, and the top ten carry about 1%. The sample was memory CD4+ T cells from blood. All receptors come from an adult in good health and CMV-seronegative.

This chain uses TRBV11-3 with TRBJ2-1; D tentatively fits TRBD1 or TRBD2 (8 bases each). Germline V CDR1 and CDR2: SGHNT, YENEEA. V shed 6 bases and J shed 5 bases, with 17 bases lying between them. There are 15 residues in the CDR3. The CDR3 DNA reads TGTGCCAGCAGTCGGACAGGGACTAGGGACAATGAGCAGTTCTTC. It translates to CASSRTGTRDNEQFF.

The chain employs TRBV2 and TRBJ2-1; D possibly corresponds to TRBD1 (6 bases). The CDR3 has 13 amino acids. Germline CDR1 reads SNHLY; CDR2 reads FYNNEI. V lost 6 bases, J lost 11 bases, and 17 bases lay in between. CDR3 region: CASSGPLGHQQFF. The CDR3 coding sequence is TGTGCCAGCAGCGGGCCCTTGGGACACCAGCAGTTCTTC.

The CDR3 coding sequence is TGCGCCAGCAGCCAAGGTCAGGGGGAGACCCAGTACTTC. Protein: CASSQGQGETQYF. The rearrangement joins TRBV4-1 to TRBJ2-5; tentatively, D is TRBD1 (6 bases). V was pared by 1 base and J by 5 bases, with 8 bases between. CDR1 MGHRA and CDR2 YSYEKL come from the germline V gene. The CDR3 is 13 amino acids.

This clone has a handful of counts. V is TRBV28 and J is TRBJ2-3, with 8 bases matching TRBD2. From germline, CDR1 is MDHEN and CDR2 SYDVKM. This CDR3 is built from 15 residues. V trimming: 7 bases; J trimming: 3 bases; junction bases outside the gene matches: 9. CDR3 loop: CASIATGTRTDTQYF. The CDR3 bases are TGTGCCAGCATCGCGACCGGGACTAGAACAGATACGCAGTATTTT.

The rearrangement uses TRBV7-2 and TRBJ2-3, with D tentatively TRBD2 (6 bases). Germline V lookup: CDR1 SGHTA, CDR2 FQGNSA. CDR3 size: 14 residues. The V gene lost 6 bases and the J gene lost 2 bases, with 12 bases spanning the gap. CDR3 protein: CASRKRASTDTQYF. The CDR3 DNA follows: TGTGCCAGCAGGAAGCGGGCCTCCACAGATACGCAGTATTTT. The variable domain in full, with the rest retrieved from reference TRBV7-2 and TRBJ2-3, is GAGVSQSPSNKVTEKGKDVELRCDPISGHTALYWYRQSLGQGLEFLIYFQGNSAPDKSGLPSDRFSAERTGGSVSTLTIQRTQQEDSAVYLCASRKRASTDTQYFGPGTRLTVL.

This rearrangement joins TRBV7-3 to TRBJ2-1; D is unresolved. The ends were cut back, 0 bases at V and 0 bases at J, with 9 bases in the middle. Germline lookup yields CDR1 SGHTA and CDR2 FQGTGA. The CDR3 contains 16 residues. The CDR3 nucleotides read TGTGCCAGCAGCTTAACCCAGGCGAGCTCCTACAATGAGCAGTTCTTC. Its translation is CASSLTQASSYNEQFF.

V usage is TRBV10-1 and J usage is TRBJ2-1; D gene ambiguous. CDR1 is WNHNN, CDR2 SYGVQD, per germline (reference sequence). Between the trimmed V and J ends, which lost 2 bases and 4 bases, there was a span of 27 bases. The CDR3 is made up of 20 amino acids. The CDR3 loop reads CASSETLFSGQPVSYNEQFF. The CDR3 DNA follows: TGCGCCAGCAGTGAGACCCTTTTTAGTGGGCAGCCTGTATCTTACAATGAGCAGTTCTTC.

The rearrangement joins TRBV19 to TRBJ2-1, with TRBD1 as a possible D gene (5 bases). V was cut by 5 bases and J by 3 bases, with 11 bases left in between. Germline V gene data show CDR1 as LNHDA and CDR2 as SQIVND (reference sequence). The CDR3 is made up of 14 amino acids. The CDR3 DNA follows: TGTGCCAGTAGTCCTACCGACAGCTACAATGAGCAGTTCTTC. Its translation: CASSPTDSYNEQFF.

V is TRBV5-1 and J is TRBJ2-2; TRBD2 agrees at 12 bases. V lost 9 bases, J lost 6 bases, and 15 bases stayed unmatched. Germline V gene sequence: CDR1 SGHRS, CDR2 YFSETQ. The CDR3 has 17 residues. In nucleotides, the CDR3 is TGCGCCACCAATACCGGCCATCTAGCGGGAGGGCCCGGGGAGCTGTTTTTT. It codes for CATNTGHLAGGPGELFF.

The chain recombines TRBV25-1 with TRBJ2-3; TRBD1 is a possible D gene (6 bases). The CDR3 sequence is 15 residues long. The germline V gene has CDR1 MGHDK and CDR2 SYGVNS. V gave up 2 bases and J gave up 4 bases, with 13 bases separating them. The chain's CDR3 is CASSEDGGESDTQYF. The DNA of the CDR3 is TGTGCCAGCAGTGAAGATGGGGGCGAGTCAGATACGCAGTATTTT. Based on the CDR3 plus reference TRBV25-1 and TRBJ2-3, the full variable domain is EADIYQTPRYLVIGTGKKITLECSQTMGHDKMYWYQQDPGMELHLIHYSYGVNSTEKGDLSSESTVSRIRTEHFPLTLESARPSHTSQYLCASSEDGGESDTQYFGPGTRLTVL.